This is a list of T cell receptor beta chains from one sample in a study of blood T cells in healthy people across ages. TCRdb recomputed calls from the 5' RACE reads with MiXCR, one row per CDR3 protein. This repertoire shows 600,000 to 1,000,000 distinct CDR3 sequences, nearly 60% found once; its top ten account for over 20%. What was sequenced was blood. These receptors originate from a young man in good health. Each CDR3 is given with its conserved first and last residue. D genes are given only for firm matches. The size entry is marked missing in some rows and otherwise reads once, few, many or a size class.

D gene	J gene	clone size	V gene	CDR3 DNA	CDR3 protein
-	TRBJ2-5	-	TRBV11-2	TGTGCCAGCAGCTTGCCCACGGACCCCCGGGAGACCCAGTACTTC	CASSLPTDPRETQYF
TRBD1	TRBJ2-5	-	TRBV19	TGTGCCAGTACGGACCGGAGACAGGGGTTAGGGACCCAGTACTTC	CASTDRRQGLGTQYF
TRBD2	TRBJ2-1	-	TRBV7-9	TGTGCCAGCAGCTTAGCGACCGGGACTAGCGACAATGAGCAGTTCTTC	CASSLATGTSDNEQFF
TRBD1	TRBJ1-6	-	TRBV20-1	TGCAGTACTAGACCGGGACAGAACCTTAATTCACCCCTCCACTTT	CSTRPGQNLNSPLHF
TRBD2	TRBJ2-7	many	TRBV7-2	TGTGCCAGCAGCTTAGAAAGGACTAGCGGGAGCGGGTCCTACGAGCAGTACTTC	CASSLERTSGSGSYEQYF
-	TRBJ1-2	-	TRBV20-1	TGCAGTGCTAGATCCTCGGGTGGCGCTAACTATGGCTACACCTTC	CSARSSGGANYGYTF
-	TRBJ1-5	once	TRBV10-3	TGTGCCATCAGTCAGGGTGTTTCGGCCGTCCAGCCCCAGCATTTT	CAISQGVSAVQPQHF
-	TRBJ1-1	-	TRBV7-9	TGTGCCAGCAGCTTATTATCACAGGCTAACACTGAAGCTTTCTTT	CASSLLSQANTEAFF
TRBD2	TRBJ2-7	many	TRBV7-2	TGTGCCAGCAGCGCAACGCGACCGGGACTAGCGTTTCTCTACGAGCAGTACTTC	CASSATRPGLAFLYEQYF
-	TRBJ2-3	-	TRBV20-1	TGCAGTGCTAGAGAGGGAGCTGGACTCCCTACGCAGTATTTT	CSAREGAGLPTQYF
TRBD2	TRBJ2-7	-	TRBV20-1	TGCAGTGCTAGGGGGACTAGCGGGATATCCGAGCAGTACTTC	CSARGTSGISEQYF
TRBD1	TRBJ2-2	-	TRBV7-2	TGTGCCAGCAGCTTGGACAGGGGATCCTCCGGGGAGCTGTTTTTT	CASSLDRGSSGELFF
-	TRBJ1-4	few	TRBV29-1	TGCAGCGCCACCGACGAAACGAGGGGAGAAAAACTGTTTTTT	CSATDETRGEKLFF
-	TRBJ1-1	-	TRBV7-2	TGTGCCAGCAGCTTAGGACTCAGGGTGGCCACTGAAGCTTTCTTT	CASSLGLRVATEAFF
-	TRBJ1-2	-	TRBV7-9	TGTGCCAGCAGCTTACGGATTGATTATGGCTACACCTTC	CASSLRIDYGYTF
-	TRBJ1-1	-	TRBV7-2	TGTGCCAGCAGCTTTAGGTTTACTGCATGGATAAGGAACACTGAAGCTTTCTTT	CASSFRFTAWIRNTEAFF
TRBD2	TRBJ2-1	few	TRBV6-2/TRBV6-3	TGTGCCAGCACCCCAATGCGGACTAGCGGGAGACATGAGCAGTTCTTC	CASTPMRTSGRHEQFF
-	TRBJ2-1	-	TRBV6-5	TGTGCCAGCGGGGCGGTGGATGAGCAGTTCTTC	CASGAVDEQFF
-	TRBJ1-2	-	TRBV24-1	TGTGCCACCAGTGGAAGCAACGACTATGGCTACACCTTC	CATSGSNDYGYTF
-	TRBJ1-1	-	TRBV5-6	TGTGCCAGCAGCTTCGAATTGGGGAACACTGAAGCTTTCTTT	CASSFELGNTEAFF
TRBD2	TRBJ2-5	-	TRBV29-1	TGCAGCGTCGGGCCCCAGGGAGGGGAGACCCAGTACTTC	CSVGPQGGETQYF
-	TRBJ1-2	-	TRBV5-1	TGCGCCAGCAGCTTGGAACAGGGAGTTTCTGGCTACACCTTC	CASSLEQGVSGYTF
-	TRBJ2-7	-	TRBV20-1	TGCAGTGCTAGAGACCCGGACAGCTCCTACGAGCAGTACTTC	CSARDPDSSYEQYF
TRBD1	TRBJ1-2	once	TRBV20-1	TGCAGTGTTAGGACAGGGGGCTTGAGTGGCTACACCTTC	CSVRTGGLSGYTF
-	TRBJ2-3	-	TRBV3-1	TGTGCCAGCAGCCAAGGCCGTAGCACAGATACGCAGTATTTT	CASSQGRSTDTQYF
TRBD2	TRBJ2-7	few	TRBV27	TGTGCCAGCACCCCCAGGGCAACGGGGGGATCCTACGAGCAGTACTTC	CASTPRATGGSYEQYF
TRBD2	TRBJ2-1	-	TRBV20-1	TGCAGTGCTAGTCGGGGGGGAAGGGTCAATGAGCAGTTCTTC	CSASRGGRVNEQFF
TRBD1	TRBJ1-1	many	TRBV6-5	TGTGCCAGCAGTCCAGGGGGCGGCACTGAAGCTTTCTTT	CASSPGGGTEAFF
TRBD1	TRBJ2-7	-	TRBV29-1	TGCAGCGTCAAGACAGGGACCCACGAGCAGTACTTC	CSVKTGTHEQYF
-	TRBJ2-3	-	TRBV25-1	TGTGCCAGCAGTGATACAGGAGTCGCCACAGATACGCAGTATTTT	CASSDTGVATDTQYF
-	TRBJ2-5	-	TRBV9	TGTGCCAGCAGCGTAGACGCGGCGGCGAATGAGCAGTACTTC	CASSVDAAANEQYF
TRBD1	TRBJ2-1	-	TRBV7-2	TGTGCCAGCAGCCTCACCGGGACAGCTATCAATGAGCAGTTCTTC	CASSLTGTAINEQFF
TRBD2	TRBJ2-1	-	TRBV29-1	TGCAGTTATGGGGGGGATGAGCAGTTCTTC	CSYGGDEQFF
TRBD1	TRBJ2-1	-	TRBV5-1	TGCGCCAGCACAACCGACAGGGGCTTCGGGAATGAGCAGTTCTTC	CASTTDRGFGNEQFF
TRBD2	TRBJ2-1	-	TRBV7-8	TGTGCCAGTAGCTTAGGGGTCGGGAGGGCCAATGAGCAGTTCTTC	CASSLGVGRANEQFF
-	TRBJ2-7	few	TRBV29-1	TGCAGCGCCCTGGCGAGGGCAGGGAGGATGTACGAGCAGTACTTC	CSALARAGRMYEQYF
TRBD1	TRBJ1-2	-	TRBV7-3	TGTGCCAGCAGCGAGGGACAGGGGGCTGGCTATGGCTACACCTTC	CASSEGQGAGYGYTF
-	TRBJ1-5	many	TRBV7-2	TGTGCCAGCAGCTTAGCATGGCAGCCCCAGCATTTT	CASSLAWQPQHF
-	TRBJ2-3	-	TRBV28	TGTGCCAGCAGTACCCCCGACAGAGATACGCAGTATTTT	CASSTPDRDTQYF
-	TRBJ2-3	-	TRBV2	TGTGCCAGCACCGCCAGGCCCCTCGGGGATACGCAGTATTTT	CASTARPLGDTQYF
TRBD2	TRBJ2-1	-	TRBV2	TGTGCCACCGGACGGGGCGGGAGGGTCAATGTGCAGTTCTTC	CATGRGGRVNVQFF
-	TRBJ2-1	few	TRBV9	TGTGCCAGCAGCGTTTGGTCTAGTAGCGACGAGCAGTTCTTC	CASSVWSSSDEQFF
TRBD2	TRBJ2-5	-	TRBV20-1	TGCAGTGCTTCGATCACTAGCGGACGACATGAGCAGTACTTC	CSASITSGRHEQYF
-	TRBJ1-1	-	TRBV4-3	TGCGCCAGCAGCCAAGATCGGGGGGAGGACACTGAAGCTTTCTTT	CASSQDRGEDTEAFF
-	TRBJ2-7	-	TRBV6-2/TRBV6-3	TGTGCCAGCAGTTACACTCACCCGGAGGGAAAGGGTTACGAGCAGTACTTC	CASSYTHPEGKGYEQYF
-	TRBJ2-7	-	TRBV6-2/TRBV6-3	TGTGCCAGCAGTTACGGGGCGGGATCTTACTACGAGCAGTACTTC	CASSYGAGSYYEQYF